Following are 29 T cell receptor beta chains from one sample sequenced in a study of cytomegalovirus exposure and HLA in healthy donors (dated by TCRdb to 2016 to 2017). The library relied on the immunoSEQ multiplex PCR assay. For the multiplex PCR, a mixture combining 60 forward primers for TCR Vbeta segments and 13 reverse primers for TCR Jbeta segments was used. Held by TCRdb, this immuneACCESS table contains in-frame sequences only and omits some clones. Under half of the omission traces to an unresolved V gene where checked; the cause of the rest is unknown. The sample table contains 250,000 or so clones; only one count was recorded for about 93% of them. The ten biggest clones cover about 1.7% of the sample. The sequencing input was PBMCs. The receptor set was obtained from a girl aged 2 to 9 in good health and CMV-seronegative.

The gene calls are TRBV19 and TRBJ1-2; 11 bases are a match to TRBD1. The germline V gene encodes CDR1 LNHDA and CDR2 SQIVND (reference sequence). This CDR3 has 21 residues. J was trimmed by 4 bases and V by 5 bases; bases with no gene match: 24. The CDR3 DNA reads TGTGCCAGTAGTCCCCTTTCCAGGACAGGGGGCTTTCCTCCCTATCCCTATGGCTACACCTTC. It specifies CASSPLSRTGGFPPYPYGYTF.

The rearrangement uses TRBV27 and TRBJ1-1, with 8 bases identical to TRBD1. Germline assignment: CDR1 MNHEY and CDR2 SMNVEV (reference sequence). This CDR3 spans 15 amino acids. Germline trimming cut 5 bases from V and 5 bases from J; bases unmatched to any gene: 10. The CDR3 region has the DNA TGTGCCAGCAGTCCGCTGGACAGGGAGGGGACTGAAGCTTTCTTT. Translating gives CASSPLDREGTEAFF.

The CDR3 sequence: CASTVSGVTYEQYF. The CDR3 bases are TGTGCCAGCACGGTGAGCGGGGTAACCTACGAGCAGTACTTC. V is TRBV6-1 and J is TRBJ2-7, with 7 bases aligning to TRBD2. This CDR3 has 14 amino acids. The germline gives CDR1 MNHNS, CDR2 SASEGT. V trimming: 7 bases; J trimming: 2 bases; junction bases outside the gene matches: 8.

The gene calls are TRBV10-3 and TRBJ2-2; 8 nucleotides line up with TRBD2. The germline gives CDR1 ENHRY, CDR2 SYGVKD. The ends lost 3 bases at V and 5 bases at J; junction bases unmatched: 5. This CDR3 has 15 amino acids. The CDR3 is CAISDSGIGTGELFF. The CDR3 nucleotides are TGTGCCATCAGTGATAGCGGGATAGGGACCGGGGAGCTGTTTTTT.

This clone was recorded only once. The genes are TRBV11-2 and TRBJ1-2, with 7 bases fitting TRBD1. V lost 0 bases to trimming and J lost 3 bases; unmatched junction nucleotides: 1. Germline V lookup: CDR1 SGHAT, CDR2 FQNNGV. This CDR3 has 14 amino acids. CDR3 in DNA: TGTGCCAGCAGCTTAGACAGGGGGGACTATGGCTACACCTTC. Translation: CASSLDRGDYGYTF.

The chain joins TRBV5-8 to TRBJ1-5, with 8 bases matching TRBD1. The CDR3 extends over 16 amino acids. Germline values: CDR1 SGHTS, CDR2 YDEGEE. V was pared by 3 bases and J by 6 bases, with 11 bases of the junction left unmatched. The CDR3 is CASSSGDRGLGQPQHF. CDR3 DNA: TGTGCCAGCAGCTCGGGAGACAGGGGTCTAGGTCAGCCCCAGCATTTT. Complete variable domain (other parts from reference TRBV5-8 and TRBJ1-5): EAGVTQSPTHLIKTRGQQATLRCSPISGHTSVYWYQQALGLGLQFLLWYDEGEERNRGNFPPRFSGRQFPNYSSELNVNALELEDSALYLCASSSGDRGLGQPQHFGDGTRLSIL.

The chain joins TRBV27 to TRBJ1-1, with D possibly TRBD1 on 6 matching bases. Trimming stripped 6 bases from V and 6 bases from J, with 17 bases between. Germline CDR1 is MNHEY and CDR2 is SMNVEV (reference sequence). This CDR3 spans 14 amino acids. The CDR3 reads CASRSSTGYPEAFF. CDR3 nucleotides: TGTGCCAGCAGATCCTCTACAGGGTACCCTGAAGCTTTCTTT.

The V and J genes are TRBV2 and TRBJ2-7, with D possibly being TRBD2 (5 bases). Germline CDR1 and CDR2: SNHLY and FYNNEI. Trimming removed 8 bases from V and 1 base from J, with 18 bases in between. The CDR3 covers 15 residues. In nucleotides, the CDR3 is TGTGCCAGCGGGTCGAGGGAGAGCCCTTCCTACGAGCAGTACTTC. Translated: CASGSRESPSYEQYF. The entire variable domain, with the rest obtained from reference TRBV2 and TRBJ2-7, is as follows: EPEVTQTPSHQVTQMGQEVILRCVPISNHLYFYWYRQILGQKVEFLVSFYNNEISEKSEIFDDQFSVERPDGSNFTLKIRSTKLEDSAMYFCASGSRESPSYEQYFGPGTRLTVT.

The chain combines TRBV5-1 with TRBJ2-7; 7 positions match TRBD2. This CDR3 has 14 residues. Germline lookup yields CDR1 SGHRS and CDR2 YFSETQ. V was pared by 3 bases and J by 2 bases, with 5 bases of the junction left unmatched. The DNA for the CDR3 is TGCGCCAGCAGCTCGGGGGACTACACCTACGAGCAGTACTTC. It specifies CASSSGDYTYEQYF.

The chain carries TRBV5-4 and TRBJ1-2; 9 nucleotides line up with TRBD1. V shed 3 bases and J 1 base; nucleotides not matched to a gene: 13. Germline V gene data show CDR1 as SGHNT and CDR2 as YYREEE (reference sequence). The CDR3 totals 18 residues. Here the CDR3 DNA reads TGTGCCAGCAGCTCACTCCCGGGACAGGGATCCATTAACTATGGCTACACCTTC. This encodes CASSSLPGQGSINYGYTF.

The gene calls are TRBV12-2 and TRBJ1-5; the table's D call of TRBD1 was not tested on the DNA. TRBV12-2 is labeled a pseudogene. The CDR3 has 21 amino acids. In DNA, the CDR3 is TGTGCAAGTCGCTTAGCCTCTCTAAGGGGACAGGGCGATTATAGCAATCAGCCCCAGCATTTT. Translated, it gives CASRLASLRGQGDYSNQPQHF.

This chain joins TRBV5-5 and TRBJ1-2, with 9 nucleotides matching TRBD1. Germline CDR1 is SGHKS and CDR2 is YYEKEE (reference sequence). Germline trimming cut 4 bases from V and 7 bases from J; bases unmatched to any gene: 14. The CDR3 sequence is 16 residues long. The CDR3 protein is CASSNDMDRGGGGYTF. CDR3 DNA sequence: TGTGCCAGCAGCAACGACATGGACAGGGGAGGCGGTGGCTACACCTTC.

The V call is TRBV27, the J call TRBJ1-5, with 9 bases fitting TRBD1. CDR3 size: 16 residues. With 2 bases clipped from V and 5 bases from J, the junction kept 7 bases outside the gene matches. Germline CDR1 MNHEY, CDR2 SMNVEV (reference sequence). In nucleotides, the CDR3 is TGTGCCAGCAGTTTAGCGGGACAGGGATGGCATCAGCCCCAGCATTTT. Encoded protein: CASSLAGQGWHQPQHF.

The V gene is TRBV2, the J gene TRBJ2-3; D possibly corresponds to TRBD2 (5 bases). The length of the CDR3 is 14 residues. V shed 4 bases and J shed 3 bases, with 11 bases lying between them. The germline V gene encodes CDR1 SNHLY and CDR2 FYNNEI. The CDR3 sequence is CASSVAGLTDTQYF. Here the CDR3 DNA reads TGTGCCAGCAGTGTTGCGGGCCTAACAGATACGCAGTATTTT.

The chain joins TRBV13 to TRBJ2-5; 7 bases are a match to TRBD2. Germline values: CDR1 PRHDT, CDR2 FYEKMQ (reference sequence). The J segment lost 3 bases and the V segment lost 1 base, leaving 5 bases of the junction unmatched. The CDR3 covers 15 residues. The CDR3 sequence: CASSLVFSGEETQYF. CDR3 bases: TGTGCCAGCAGCTTAGTTTTCAGCGGGGAAGAGACCCAGTACTTC.

The gene calls are TRBV5-1 and TRBJ2-1; perhaps TRBD2 as D (5 bases). Germline V gene data show CDR1 as SGHRS and CDR2 as YFSETQ. Trimming cost V 0 bases and J 8 bases, with 12 bases left between them. There are 14 residues in the CDR3. The CDR3 nucleotides read TGCGCCAGCAGCTTGGTGGGTAGCGTCGATGAGCAGTTCTTC. The encoded protein is CASSLVGSVDEQFF. Combining the CDR3 with reference TRBV5-1 and TRBJ2-1 gives the whole variable domain KAGVTQTPRYLIKTRGQQVTLSCSPISGHRSVSWYQQTPGQGLQFLFEYFSETQRNKGNFPGRFSGRQFSNSRSEMNVSTLELGDSALYLCASSLVGSVDEQFFGPGTRLTVL.

This chain links TRBV19 with TRBJ1-5; no clear D gene. V was shortened by 5 bases and J by 5 bases, with 13 bases between the two germline ends. This CDR3 comprises 14 residues. From germline, CDR1 is LNHDA and CDR2 SQIVND (reference sequence). The CDR3: CASSVKVGDQPQHF. CDR3 DNA: TGTGCCAGTAGTGTTAAGGTCGGGGATCAGCCCCAGCATTTT.

For this clone: One end of the junction varies from germline; a read error may be responsible. The chain joins TRBV7-9 to TRBJ1-1; 9 bases agree with TRBD1. The CDR3 is 17 residues long. Germline values: CDR1 SEHNR, CDR2 FQNEAQ (reference sequence). CDR3 nucleotides: TGTTCCAGCAGCATAGTTGGGGGACAGGGTCAGGACACTGAAGCTTTCTTT. This translates into CSSSIVGGQGQDTEAFF.

The V and J genes are TRBV27 and TRBJ1-5, with D hard to call. Germline values: CDR1 MNHEY, CDR2 SMNVEV (reference sequence). The CDR3 covers 13 residues. Trimming cost V 6 bases and J 7 bases, with 13 bases left between them. The CDR3 sequence: CASSPGGWQPQHF. DNA for the CDR3: TGTGCCAGCAGCCCGGGAGGGTGGCAGCCCCAGCATTTT.

The rearrangement links TRBV2 to TRBJ2-5; 7 positions match TRBD2. The CDR3 is 15 residues long. In germline, CDR1 is SNHLY, CDR2 FYNNEI. V lost 3 bases to trimming and J lost 4 bases; unmatched junction nucleotides: 8. The CDR3 DNA reads TGTGCCAGCAGTGAGGGGGAGGGAAGCGTAGAGACCCAGTACTTC. Its protein product is CASSEGEGSVETQYF.

The rearrangement uses TRBV10-3 and TRBJ2-2; maybe TRBD2 (6 bases). Germline V CDR1 and CDR2: ENHRY, SYGVKD. Trimming left V 7 bases short and J 1 base short, with 10 bases between. The CDR3 sequence is 14 residues long. This CDR3 is CAINNGGNTGELFF. As DNA, the CDR3 is TGTGCCATCAATAACGGGGGGAACACCGGGGAGCTGTTTTTT.

This clone was observed a single time. The chain employs TRBV2 and TRBJ2-7; 9 nucleotides agree with TRBD2. The trim removed 2 bases at V and 1 base at J, leaving 3 bases unmatched. The V gene's germline CDR1 is SNHLY and CDR2 FYNNEI. The CDR3 contains 15 residues. The CDR3: CASSEYSGRSYEQYF. Written as DNA, the CDR3 is TGTGCCAGCAGTGAATACAGCGGGAGGTCCTACGAGCAGTACTTC. The variable domain in full, completed from reference TRBV2 and TRBJ2-7, reads EPEVTQTPSHQVTQMGQEVILRCVPISNHLYFYWYRQILGQKVEFLVSFYNNEISEKSEIFDDQFSVERPDGSNFTLKIRSTKLEDSAMYFCASSEYSGRSYEQYFGPGTRLTVT.

This clone appeared a few times. The chain links TRBV9 to TRBJ2-5, with TRBD2 matching over 10 bases. Germline V gene sequence: CDR1 SGDLS, CDR2 YYNGEE. Trimming at V came to 7 bases and at J to 2 bases, leaving 5 bases not matched to a gene. The CDR3 sequence is 14 residues long. The DNA for the CDR3 is TGTGCCAGCTCCCCAGCGGGGGGGCAAGAGACCCAGTACTTC. This translates into CASSPAGGQETQYF.

The V gene is TRBV2, the J gene TRBJ2-1; 7 bases agree with TRBD2. The trim removed 11 bases at V and 12 bases at J, leaving 1 base unmatched. CDR1 and CDR2 (germline): SNHLY, FYNNEI. The CDR3 sequence is 8 residues long. Here the CDR3 DNA reads TGTGCCCCGGGGGGGCAGTTCTTC. It is translated as CAPGGQFF.

Concerning this clone: A read error may account for a junction end that differs from germline. V is TRBV11-1 and J is TRBJ2-2; 7 bases agree with TRBD1. The CDR3 consists of 14 residues. CDR1 and CDR2 from the germline V gene are SGHAT and FQDESV (reference sequence). CDR3 nucleotide sequence: TGCGCCAGCAGCTCAATTACAGGGGCCGGGGAGCTGTTTTTT. Translating it yields CASSSITGAGELFF.

The chain is built from TRBV6-5 and TRBJ2-5, with 9 bases that match TRBD1. J gave up 5 bases and V 8 bases, and 3 bases lay outside the gene matches. Per germline, CDR1 MNHEY and CDR2 SVGAGI. The CDR3 consists of 12 residues. In DNA form, the CDR3 reads TGTGCCAGCGGACAGGGGATGGAGACCCAGTACTTC. Encoded protein: CASGQGMETQYF.

The chain combines TRBV2 with TRBJ2-7; 9 bases are shared with TRBD1. This CDR3 spans 16 amino acids. The J segment lost 4 bases and the V segment lost 1 base, leaving 8 bases of the junction unmatched. Germline V gene lookup returns CDR1 SNHLY and CDR2 FYNNEI. CDR3 loop: CASSEGVGQGRYEQYF. CDR3 DNA: TGTGCCAGCAGTGAAGGGGTCGGACAGGGGAGATACGAGCAGTACTTC. The whole variable domain, filled in from reference TRBV2 and TRBJ2-7, reads EPEVTQTPSHQVTQMGQEVILRCVPISNHLYFYWYRQILGQKVEFLVSFYNNEISEKSEIFDDQFSVERPDGSNFTLKIRSTKLEDSAMYFCASSEGVGQGRYEQYFGPGTRLTVT.

The chain joins TRBV27 to TRBJ1-2; D gene ambiguous. Germline CDR1 is MNHEY and CDR2 is SMNVEV (reference sequence). The ends were cut back, 0 bases at V and 4 bases at J, with 9 bases in the middle. The CDR3 runs to 14 residues. The CDR3 here is CASSLSRGGYGYTF. CDR3 coding DNA: TGTGCCAGCAGTTTATCACGGGGTGGCTATGGCTACACCTTC.

The rearrangement links TRBV7-9 to TRBJ2-5; D might be TRBD1 (6 bases). There are 13 residues in the CDR3. Trimming removed 8 bases at V and 2 bases at J, with 12 bases between. Germline V CDR1 and CDR2: SEHNR, FQNEAQ (reference sequence). The CDR3 is CASAWTDQETQYF. DNA for the CDR3: TGTGCCAGCGCCTGGACAGATCAAGAGACCCAGTACTTC.